This TCR beta chain was sequenced for a study of blood T cell repertoires in COVID-19. Only in-frame clones appear in the TCRdb table, and some are missing; sequencing was by immunoSEQ multiplex PCR. The data contain 200,000 to 250,000 clones, 65% to 90% of them seen just once; the ten biggest clones take up roughly 5%. Germline V gene lookup returns CDR1 SQVTM and CDR2 ANQGSEA. The J segment lost 3 bases and the V segment lost 1 base, leaving 8 bases of the junction unmatched. The CDR3 runs 15 residues. The sequence was collected from a human donor in a cohort sampled during active COVID-19. The chain recombines TRBV29-1 with TRBJ2-7; TRBD2 agrees at 8 bases. Sequencing input: peripheral blood. The DNA of the CDR3 is TGCAGCGTTGAAGCTAGCGGGCCAATCGGCTACGAGCAGTACTTC. Translated, it gives CSVEASGPIGYEQYF.